This T cell receptor (beta chain) stems from a study of shared clonotypes between healthy human individuals. Assay: immunoSEQ multiplex PCR; the TCRdb copy retains only in-frame clones and omits some. The repertoire consists of 2 million to 2.5 million clones, with roughly 94% occurring once and the leading ten covering around 0.13%. Trimming cost V 0 bases and J 3 bases, with 7 bases left between them. The CDR3 has 13 residues. Germline V gives CDR1 SGHRS, CDR2 YFSETQ. With regard to this clone: In the same sample, other DNA sequences code for this CDR3.

J is TRBJ2-7 and V is TRBV5-1; a weak D match, TRBD1 (5 bases). Sequenced input: naive CD4+ T cells sorted from blood. Documented subset: CD45RA+ positively selected. The sequence came from a man younger than 35 in good health. The CDR3 reads CASSLEGNYEQYF. The CDR3 region has the DNA TGCGCCAGCAGCTTGGAGGGGAACTACGAGCAGTACTTC. Full variable domain (missing parts from reference TRBV5-1 and TRBJ2-7): KAGVTQTPRYLIKTRGQQVTLSCSPISGHRSVSWYQQTPGQGLQFLFEYFSETQRNKGNFPGRFSGRQFSNSRSEMNVSTLELGDSALYLCASSLEGNYEQYFGPGTRLTVT.